The source of this T cell receptor beta chain is a study of identical twins. One entry per CDR3 protein results from TCRdb running MiXCR on the 5' RACE reads. The sample holds around 530,000 distinct CDR3 sequences, over 12% seen once. In this sample, this clonotype turned up a few times. The V gene's germline CDR1 is ENHRY and CDR2 SYGVKD. There are 14 residues in the CDR3. V was cut by 3 bases and J by 1 base, with 9 bases left in between. These records were also assigned to another study, of yellow fever vaccine responses in identical twins.

This clonotype originated in a woman between 18 and 29 years old in good health. Sequenced material: CD4+ T cells sorted from blood. This rearrangement joins TRBV10-3 to TRBJ1-1; D is unclear. DNA for the CDR3: TGTGCCATCAGTGACTTGGGGAGGAACACTGAAGCTTTCTTT. Protein product: CAISDLGRNTEAFF.